This record covers a single T cell receptor beta chain. The target antigen is unknown. This sample is drawn from a study of T cells after yellow fever vaccination. Overall study: SMART-Seq v4 Ultra Low Input served to prepare low-cell-number fractions. Overall study results and limits: A weaker secondary response peaked on day 5, the primary on day 15.

CDR3 size: 13 residues. Germline CDR1 and CDR2: DFQATT and SNEGSKA (reference sequence). Trimming cost V 5 bases and J 2 bases, with 12 bases left between them. As TCR cDNA was made by 5'RACE template switching, a universal primer site and UMIs were added. TCRdb analysed the 5' RACE reads with MiXCR anew, one entry per CDR3 protein. This sample has fewer than 400,000 distinct CDR3 sequences; roughly 6.2% occur once, and the top ten carry 15%. The material was PBMCs, obtained 5 days after the yellow fever booster vaccination. J is TRBJ2-5 and V is TRBV20-1; possible D gene TRBD2, 6 bases. The origin of this receptor is a man in his thirties or forties who received the YFV17D yellow fever vaccine. CDR3: CSAPHSGQETQYF. CDR3 nucleotides: TGCAGTGCTCCCCATAGCGGTCAAGAGACCCAGTACTTC.